The 27 T cell receptor beta chains presented below share a single source sample, sequenced in a study of cytomegalovirus exposure and HLA in healthy donors. Both 60 Vbeta primers and 13 Jbeta primers went into the PCR. Using immunoSEQ multiplex PCR, the repertoire was profiled, and TCRdb retains in-frame clones only, with some absent. The sample includes roughly 120,000 clones, around three quarters of them seen just once. Sequenced material: PBMCs. The source of these receptors is a man aged 25-45 years in good health and CMV-seropositive.

The chain uses TRBV7-9 and TRBJ2-3, with 14 bases lining up with TRBD2. Germline CDR1 SEHNR, CDR2 FQNEAQ (reference sequence). This CDR3 spans 17 amino acids. Trimming cost V 5 bases and J 5 bases; bases outside gene matches: 9. The CDR3 bases are TGTGCCAGCAGCCCGCCCTTGGGACTAGCGGGAGTAGATACGCAGTATTTT. The encoded protein is CASSPPLGLAGVDTQYF.

This clone has a single count. V is TRBV10-3 and J is TRBJ2-7, with 8 nucleotides matching TRBD2. J gave up 2 bases and V 6 bases, and 9 bases lay outside the gene matches. The CDR3 consists of 15 residues. Germline V gene lookup returns CDR1 ENHRY and CDR2 SYGVKD. CDR3 sequence reads: CAIRITSGAAYEQYF. CDR3 sequence (DNA): TGTGCCATCAGAATTACTAGCGGAGCCGCCTACGAGCAGTACTTC.

The chain carries TRBV7-2 and TRBJ1-1, with D perhaps TRBD1 (6 bases). This CDR3 comprises 14 residues. Germline CDR1 SGHTA, CDR2 FQGNSA. The V end lost 0 bases, the J end lost 10 bases, and 15 bases lay between the germline ends. The CDR3 spells CASSLASRAGVAFF. Written as DNA, the CDR3 is TGTGCCAGCAGCTTAGCTTCGAGGGCAGGGGTAGCTTTCTTT.

The chain uses TRBV5-1 and TRBJ1-1, with D hard to call. Germline CDR1 and CDR2: SGHRS and YFSETQ. Trimming stripped 4 bases from V and 3 bases from J, with 16 bases between. CDR3 size: 15 residues. CDR3: CASSPAWEVYTEAFF. As DNA, the CDR3 is TGCGCCAGCAGCCCCGCCTGGGAGGTCTACACTGAAGCTTTCTTT.

J is TRBJ1-5 and V is TRBV2, with D perhaps matching TRBD1 (5 bases). The CDR3 has 14 residues. From germline, CDR1 is SNHLY and CDR2 FYNNEI. The V end was cut by 5 bases, the J end by 4 bases, with 12 bases between. The CDR3 spells CASSPRVGNQPQHF. As DNA, the CDR3 is TGTGCCAGCAGTCCCAGGGTTGGTAATCAGCCCCAGCATTTT.

J is TRBJ2-7 and V is TRBV19, with D possibly matching TRBD2 (5 bases). The CDR3 runs to 16 residues. Trimming took 5 bases from V and 2 from J, leaving 19 bases between them. Germline values: CDR1 LNHDA, CDR2 SQIVND (reference sequence). The CDR3 DNA reads TGTGCCAGTAGTGTCAGGAGGTCGTCCTATCCCTACGAGCAGTACTTC. Its protein is CASSVRRSSYPYEQYF. The full variable domain, rest sourced from reference TRBV19 and TRBJ2-7, is DGGITQSPKYLFRKEGQNVTLSCEQNLNHDAMYWYRQDPGQGLRLIYYSQIVNDFQKGDIAEGYSVSREKKESFPLTVTSAQKNPTAFYLCASSVRRSSYPYEQYFGPGTRLTVT.

The J gene is TRBJ2-7, the V gene TRBV30, with D tentatively TRBD1 (5 bases). Looked up from germline, CDR1 is GTSNPN and CDR2 is SVGIG (reference sequence). The V end lost 1 base, the J end lost 11 bases, and 12 bases lay between the germline ends. CDR3 length equals 11 residues. The CDR3 protein is CAWSGARVKYF. DNA of the CDR3: TGTGCCTGGAGTGGGGCCAGGGTAAAGTACTTC.

The V call is TRBV9, the J call TRBJ2-7, with 8 nucleotides matching TRBD2. The CDR3 has 16 residues. Germline V gives CDR1 SGDLS, CDR2 YYNGEE. The J segment lost 2 bases and the V segment lost 0 bases, leaving 7 bases of the junction unmatched. CDR3 region: CASSVDAGGGPYEQYF. CDR3 DNA sequence: TGTGCCAGCAGCGTAGACGCGGGAGGTGGTCCCTACGAGCAGTACTTC.

The chain has TRBV18 and TRBJ2-7, with D hard to call. Germline CDR1 reads KGHSH; CDR2 reads LQKENI. The V gene lost 3 bases and the J gene lost 0 bases, with 3 bases spanning the gap. The CDR3 is 12 residues long. CDR3 region: CASSPSSYEQYF. Written as DNA, the CDR3 is TGTGCCAGCTCACCGAGCTCCTACGAGCAGTACTTC.

This clone has just one count. At one boundary the junction diverges from the germline segment, which might be a read error. The chain recombines TRBV7-9 with TRBJ2-7; 7 nucleotides match TRBD1. This CDR3 contains 15 residues. Germline V lookup: CDR1 SEHNR, CDR2 FQNEAQ (reference sequence). The CDR3 bases are TGTTCCAGCAGCGAAAACAGGGGTCCACCCTACGAGCAGTACTTC. Translating gives CSSSENRGPPYEQYF.

V and J are TRBV6-4 and TRBJ2-1; D is unresolved. Germline CDR1 is MRHNA and CDR2 is SNTAGT. This CDR3 is 16 amino acids long. V lost 0 bases, J lost 8 bases, and 17 bases lay in between. CDR3 DNA: TGTGCCAGCAGTGACTCAGCTAGTATCTTCCTACATGAGCAGTTCTTC. Amino acid sequence: CASSDSASIFLHEQFF.

J is TRBJ2-1 and V is TRBV5-1; 10 nucleotides agree with TRBD2. This CDR3 contains 15 residues. Germline CDR1 is SGHRS and CDR2 is YFSETQ. V gave up 3 bases and J gave up 2 bases; unmatched junction bases: 2. The CDR3 DNA reads TGCGCCAGCAGCTCCAGCGGGGGGGCCTACAATGAGCAGTTCTTC. It encodes CASSSSGGAYNEQFF.

This CDR3 reads CASSIRGGPISYYEQYF. The CDR3 DNA sequence: TGTGCCAGCAGCATCCGGGGGGGGCCCATCTCCTACTACGAGCAGTACTTC. The rearrangement uses TRBV27 and TRBJ2-7; 8 positions agree with TRBD2. With 6 bases clipped from V and 3 bases from J, the junction kept 16 bases outside the gene matches. Germline CDR1 MNHEY, CDR2 SMNVEV (reference sequence). The CDR3 runs to 17 residues.

The rearrangement joins TRBV21-1 to TRBJ2-7; the DNA was not compared with TRBD2, the D call given in the table. TRBV21-1 corresponds to a pseudogene. This CDR3 has 14 amino acids. Written as DNA, the CDR3 is TGTGCCAGCAGCGTACTAGCGCGGGGCTACGAGCAGTACTTC. It encodes CASSVLARGYEQYF.

The sample holds one count of this clone. The genes are TRBV11-2 and TRBJ2-3, with 7 bases aligning to TRBD2. Losses at the gene ends were 7 bases for V and 3 bases for J; bases not matched to a gene: 10. There are 15 residues in the CDR3. In germline, CDR1 is SGHAT, CDR2 FQNNGV. The chain's CDR3 is CASIFTSGLTDTQYF. CDR3 bases: TGTGCCAGCATCTTTACCTCGGGACTAACAGATACGCAGTATTTT.

This clone was found a few times. This chain joins TRBV7-9 and TRBJ2-1; unclear D gene. V lost 3 bases to trimming and J lost 4 bases, with 4 bases between them. The CDR3 loop spans 12 amino acids. Looked up from germline, CDR1 is SEHNR and CDR2 is FQNEAQ (reference sequence). As DNA, the CDR3 is TGTGCCAGCAGCTTGACTTACAATGAGCAGTTCTTC. Amino acids: CASSLTYNEQFF.

The chain couples TRBV7-9 to TRBJ1-4; a weak D match, TRBD1 (6 bases). The CDR3 loop spans 14 amino acids. CDR1 and CDR2 (germline): SEHNR, FQNEAQ (reference sequence). Trimming stripped 4 bases from V and 9 bases from J, with 15 bases between. For the CDR3, the DNA is TGTGCCAGCAGCTCCGCCAGGGGAATGAAAAAACTGTTTTTT. Protein product: CASSSARGMKKLFF.

The rearrangement links TRBV4-3 to TRBJ2-7, with 9 bases lining up with TRBD2. Trimming cost V 3 bases and J 5 bases; bases outside gene matches: 8. The CDR3 has 15 residues. Germline CDR1 and CDR2: LGHNA and YSLEER. The CDR3 bases are TGCGCCAGCAGCCAGGGTAGCGGGAGAATTCACGAGCAGTACTTC. Its protein product is CASSQGSGRIHEQYF.

This sequence joins TRBV19 and TRBJ2-7, with 9 bases lining up with TRBD1. J gave up 6 bases and V 6 bases, and 9 bases lay outside the gene matches. The CDR3 runs to 14 residues. Germline CDR1 and CDR2: LNHDA and SQIVND (reference sequence). The CDR3: CASRGQGYFFEQYF. In DNA form, the CDR3 reads TGTGCCAGTAGAGGACAGGGGTATTTTTTCGAGCAGTACTTC.

On this clone: Other nucleotide sequences from this sample produce the same CDR3. This chain joins TRBV29-1 and TRBJ2-3, with 9 bases identical to TRBD2. Germline CDR1 reads SQVTM; CDR2 reads ANQGSEA. Trimming removed 1 base from V and 0 bases from J; junction bases left unmatched: 5. This CDR3 region has 16 residues. CDR3 sequence reads: CSVEALAGASTDTQYF. The DNA for the CDR3 is TGCAGCGTTGAAGCCTTAGCGGGAGCGAGCACAGATACGCAGTATTTT.

The V call is TRBV9, the J call TRBJ1-2; D is uncertain. The V end lost 3 bases, the J end lost 4 bases, and 10 bases lay between the germline ends. This CDR3 is 13 amino acids long. Germline V lookup: CDR1 SGDLS, CDR2 YYNGEE. The CDR3 sequence: CASSETGIYGYTF. As DNA, the CDR3 is TGTGCCAGCAGCGAAACCGGGATCTATGGCTACACCTTC.

The rearrangement links TRBV6-6 to TRBJ2-2, with unresolved D. V was pared by 2 bases and J by 2 bases, with 9 bases between. CDR1 MNHNY and CDR2 SVGAGI come from the germline V gene (reference sequence). There are 15 residues in the CDR3. CDR3 bases: TGTGCCAGCAGTTACAGTGTCAGTAACACCGGGGAGCTGTTTTTT. Protein: CASSYSVSNTGELFF.

V gene TRBV7-2 combines with J gene TRBJ1-5; D remains unclear. There are 13 residues in the CDR3. Germline values: CDR1 SGHTA, CDR2 FQGNSA. Trimming took 2 bases from V and 5 from J, leaving 7 bases between them. The CDR3 nucleotides read TGTGCCAGCAGCTTATCTACCTATCAGCCCCAGCATTTT. This codes for CASSLSTYQPQHF.

CDR3 nucleotide sequence: TGCGCCAGCAGTAAGGAAGGGGTCTCTGGAAACACCATATATTTT. Translation gives CASSKEGVSGNTIYF. The chain carries TRBV5-1 and TRBJ1-3; D might be TRBD1 (5 bases). V lost 5 bases to trimming and J lost 0 bases, with 12 bases between them. Germline V gene data show CDR1 as SGHRS and CDR2 as YFSETQ. The CDR3 totals 15 residues.

The chain has TRBV29-1 and TRBJ1-2; D perhaps matches TRBD1 (5 bases). This CDR3 has 14 residues. Deletions cut 2 bases from V and 0 bases from J, with 10 bases between. Per the germline V gene, CDR1 is SQVTM and CDR2 is ANQGSEA. The CDR3 DNA follows: TGCAGCGTTGAACAGGGCAGAGCTAACTATGGCTACACCTTC. This codes for CSVEQGRANYGYTF.

The V gene is TRBV4-2, the J gene TRBJ2-7; a weak D match, TRBD2 (5 bases). The CDR3 is made up of 16 amino acids. The V gene's germline CDR1 is LGHNA and CDR2 YNFKEQ. Trimming left V 0 bases short and J 0 bases short, with 12 bases between. The CDR3 DNA reads as TGTGCCAGCAGCCAAGATCCCGAAGCGGTCTCCTACGAGCAGTACTTC. It translates to CASSQDPEAVSYEQYF.

This chain connects TRBV7-2 to TRBJ2-2; the match to TRBD1 covers 9 bases. CDR3 length: 15 amino acids. Germline V gene sequence: CDR1 SGHTA, CDR2 FQGNSA. J gave up 5 bases and V 5 bases, and 6 bases lay outside the gene matches. CDR3 bases: TGTGCCAGCAGCGCCCGGACAGGGGATACCGGGGAGCTGTTTTTT. It codes for CASSARTGDTGELFF. Together with reference TRBV7-2 and TRBJ2-2, the CDR3 gives the full variable domain: GAGVSQSPSNKVTEKGKDVELRCDPISGHTALYWYRQSLGQGLEFLIYFQGNSAPDKSGLPSDRFSAERTGGSVSTLTIQRTQQEDSAVYLCASSARTGDTGELFFGEGSRLTVL.